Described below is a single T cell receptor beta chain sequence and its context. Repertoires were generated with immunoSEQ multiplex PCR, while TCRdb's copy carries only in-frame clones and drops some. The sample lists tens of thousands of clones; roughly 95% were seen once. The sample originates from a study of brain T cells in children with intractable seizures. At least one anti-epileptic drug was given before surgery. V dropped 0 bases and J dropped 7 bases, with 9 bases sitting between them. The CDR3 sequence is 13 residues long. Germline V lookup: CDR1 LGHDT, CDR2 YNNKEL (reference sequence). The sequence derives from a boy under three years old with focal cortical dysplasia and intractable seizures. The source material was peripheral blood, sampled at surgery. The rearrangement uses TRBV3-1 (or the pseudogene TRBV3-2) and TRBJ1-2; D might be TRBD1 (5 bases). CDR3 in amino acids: CASSQEQGRGYTF. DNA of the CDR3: TGTGCCAGCAGCCAAGAGCAGGGACGTGGCTACACCTTC.